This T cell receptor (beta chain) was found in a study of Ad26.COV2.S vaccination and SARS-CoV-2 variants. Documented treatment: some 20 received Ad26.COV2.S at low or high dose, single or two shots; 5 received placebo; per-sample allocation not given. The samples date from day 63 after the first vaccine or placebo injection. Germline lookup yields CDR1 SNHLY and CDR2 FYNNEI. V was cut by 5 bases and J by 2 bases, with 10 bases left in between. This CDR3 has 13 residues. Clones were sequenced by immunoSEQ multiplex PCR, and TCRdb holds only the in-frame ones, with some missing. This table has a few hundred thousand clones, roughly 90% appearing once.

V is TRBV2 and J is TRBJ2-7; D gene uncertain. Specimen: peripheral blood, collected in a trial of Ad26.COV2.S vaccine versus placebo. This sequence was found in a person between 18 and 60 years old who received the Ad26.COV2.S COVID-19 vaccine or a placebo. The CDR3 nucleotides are TGTGCCAGCAGTAAGGAGAAGACCTACGAGCAGTACTTC. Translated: CASSKEKTYEQYF.